This entry lists 5 T cell receptor beta chains sequenced from one sample in a study of OX40 agonist ivuxolimab in advanced cancers. Here immunoSEQ multiplex PCR was the method, and the copy in TCRdb shows in-frame clones only, minus some. The table has over 65,000 clones, roughly 91% seen once; the top ten hold 0.32%. The specimen comprised CD4+ or CD8+ T cells sorted from blood, sampled in a trial of the OX40 agonist ivuxolimab. The receptors were gathered from an adult with an advanced solid tumor such as melanoma, head and neck, liver or kidney cancer.

V gene TRBV7-2 combines with J gene TRBJ2-1, with 8 bases identical to TRBD1. V dropped 5 bases and J dropped 2; count of bases not matched to a gene: 5. CDR1 and CDR2 (germline): SGHTA, FQGNSA. The CDR3 consists of 15 residues. CDR3 sequence reads: CASSNQGAAYNEQFF. In DNA form, the CDR3 reads TGTGCCAGCAGCAACCAGGGGGCCGCCTACAATGAGCAGTTCTTC.

The chain combines TRBV7-2 with TRBJ1-5, with 9 positions matching TRBD1. CDR3 size: 16 residues. V gave up 5 bases and J gave up 5 bases; unmatched junction bases: 10. Germline CDR1 and CDR2: SGHTA and FQGNSA. CDR3 amino acids: CASSPGTGSVHQPQHF. In nucleotides, the CDR3 is TGTGCCAGCAGCCCCGGGACAGGGTCGGTACATCAGCCCCAGCATTTT.

The chain uses TRBV7-2 and TRBJ1-3; D ambiguous. The CDR3 has 14 amino acids. The germline gives CDR1 SGHTA, CDR2 FQGNSA. V gave up 0 bases and J gave up 3 bases, with 6 bases separating them. The CDR3 reads CASSLAWDGNTIYF. The CDR3, as DNA: TGTGCCAGCAGCTTAGCCTGGGATGGAAACACCATATATTTT.

V usage is TRBV5-6 and J usage is TRBJ1-1; the D is unclear. The V and J ends lost 4 bases and 0 bases respectively, with 4 bases between them. The germline gives CDR1 SGHDT, CDR2 YYEEEE. This CDR3 is 12 amino acids long. The CDR3 protein is CASSPVNTEAFF. In DNA form, the CDR3 reads TGTGCCAGCAGCCCCGTGAACACTGAAGCTTTCTTT.

This chain links TRBV2 with TRBJ1-1, with D perhaps matching TRBD1 (6 bases). Germline V gives CDR1 SNHLY, CDR2 FYNNEI. This CDR3 is 15 amino acids long. V was shortened by 7 bases and J by 0 bases, with 15 bases between the two germline ends. Here the CDR3 DNA reads TGTGCCAGCAAGATCCGGGACACCATGAACACTGAAGCTTTCTTT. It yields the protein CASKIRDTMNTEAFF.